These 31 T cell receptor beta chains were all obtained from the same sample, sequenced in a study of shared clonotypes between healthy human individuals. CD8 cells regarded as naive lacked CD45RO, were positively chosen for CCR7, and omitted terminally differentiated effector memory CD45RA+ cells. TCRdb's table, derived via immunoSEQ multiplex PCR, lists solely in-frame clones and lacks some. There are about 2 million clones in the sample; about 95% occur only once, and 0.9% to 1.4% lies in the top ten. The sample was naive CD8+ T cells sorted from blood. These receptors were taken from a man younger than 35 in good health.

On this clone: At the DNA level, this CDR3 is encoded by other sequences in the same sample as well. The J gene is TRBJ2-5, the V gene TRBV5-4; D perhaps matches TRBD1 (5 bases). This CDR3 comprises 14 residues. V was trimmed by 0 bases and J by 1 base, leaving 7 bases between them. Germline V lookup: CDR1 SGHNT, CDR2 YYREEE (reference sequence). The CDR3 DNA follows: TGTGCCAGCAGCTTGGACAGGAGCCAAGAGACCCAGTACTTC. This encodes CASSLDRSQETQYF.

The genes are TRBV4-1 and TRBJ2-7; D gene ambiguous. Trimming took off 4 bases at V and 3 bases at J, with 13 bases between the two ends. This CDR3 spans 14 amino acids. Germline V gene lookup returns CDR1 MGHRA and CDR2 YSYEKL. The CDR3 is CASSLSAPGYEQYF. As DNA, the CDR3 is TGCGCCAGCAGCCTGTCGGCACCCGGCTACGAGCAGTACTTC.

The chain recombines TRBV25-1 with TRBJ1-2, with TRBD1 matching 12 bases. J was trimmed by 7 bases and V by 6 bases; bases with no gene match: 12. Germline values: CDR1 MGHDK, CDR2 SYGVNS. The length of the CDR3 is 16 residues. The chain's CDR3 is CASSVGTGGGGGGYTF. DNA for the CDR3: TGTGCCAGCAGCGTCGGGACAGGGGGCGGGGGAGGTGGCTACACCTTC.

The chain joins TRBV18 to TRBJ1-2; 8 bases agree with TRBD1. The CDR3 is 17 residues long. Germline V gene sequence: CDR1 KGHSH, CDR2 LQKENI. Trimming at V came to 0 bases and at J to 4 bases, leaving 10 bases not matched to a gene. The CDR3 region has the DNA TGTGCCAGCTCACCACCCGACAGGGGCGTTTTCCTCTATGGCTACACCTTC. Translating it yields CASSPPDRGVFLYGYTF. The entire variable domain, with the rest obtained from reference TRBV18 and TRBJ1-2, is as follows: NAGVMQNPRHLVRRRGQEARLRCSPMKGHSHVYWYRQLPEEGLKFMVYLQKENIIDESGMPKERFSAEFPKEGPSILRIQQVVRGDSAAYFCASSPPDRGVFLYGYTFGSGTRLTVV.

The V call is TRBV11-3, the J call TRBJ2-1, with D possibly matching TRBD2 (5 bases). The germline gives CDR1 SGHNT, CDR2 YENEEA. V lost 5 bases and J 7 bases, leaving 12 bases between the germline ends. This CDR3 spans 13 amino acids. The CDR3 loop is CASSQSSGNEQFF. The CDR3 DNA follows: TGTGCCAGCAGCCAAAGCTCGGGGAATGAGCAGTTCTTC.

J is TRBJ1-1 and V is TRBV6-5, with D unresolved. V was pared by 4 bases and J by 3 bases, with 18 bases between. Germline assignment: CDR1 MNHEY and CDR2 SVGAGI. This CDR3 has 16 amino acids. CDR3 residues: CASSSTIGGLDTEAFF. The CDR3 DNA is TGTGCCAGCAGTTCAACAATAGGTGGGCTGGACACTGAAGCTTTCTTT.

This chain uses TRBV28 with TRBJ1-2; D unclear. Germline loops: CDR1 MDHEN, CDR2 SYDVKM. The germline V and J ends were trimmed by 5 bases and 10 bases, with 14 bases remaining between them. CDR3 size: 12 residues. The CDR3 DNA sequence: TGTGCCAGCAGTCCTACCCCCCCCGACTACACCTTC. Translating gives CASSPTPPDYTF.

This clone has a single count. The chain recombines TRBV5-6 with TRBJ1-1; 7 bases match TRBD1. The CDR3 is 14 residues long. Trimming at V came to 4 bases and at J to 2 bases, leaving 5 bases not matched to a gene. In germline, CDR1 is SGHDT, CDR2 YYEEEE. The CDR3 sequence: CASSPTGINTEAFF. The DNA of the CDR3 is TGTGCCAGCAGCCCGACAGGGATCAACACTGAAGCTTTCTTT. The complete variable domain, with remaining parts taken from reference TRBV5-6 and TRBJ1-1, reads DAGVTQSPTHLIKTRGQQVTLRCSPKSGHDTVSWYQQALGQGPQFIFQYYEEEERQRGNFPDRFSGHQFPNYSSELNVNALLLGDSALYLCASSPTGINTEAFFGQGTRLTVV.

The V gene is TRBV7-9, the J gene TRBJ2-1; D call uncertain. V was trimmed by 1 base and J by 8 bases, leaving 9 bases between them. The germline CDR1 and CDR2 sequences are SEHNR and FQNEAQ (reference sequence). The CDR3 is made up of 13 amino acids. Here the CDR3 DNA reads TGTGCCAGCAGCTTAGATCCGTGGGATGAGCAGTTCTTC. This gives the protein CASSLDPWDEQFF.

This chain connects TRBV5-8 to TRBJ2-3; 8 nucleotides agree with TRBD1. The germline V gene has CDR1 SGHTS and CDR2 YDEGEE. V shed 4 bases, J shed 3 bases, and the junction held 7 bases outside the gene matches. The CDR3 spans 15 residues. The DNA of the CDR3 is TGTGCCAGCAGCCCCCCAGGGGGCCAGACAGATACGCAGTATTTT. Amino acids: CASSPPGGQTDTQYF.

As DNA, the CDR3 is TGTGCCAGCAGTAATGGGCAGATGAACACCGGGGAGCTGTTTTTT. Its protein product is CASSNGQMNTGELFF. The chain recombines TRBV6-5 with TRBJ2-2; D gene ambiguous. The germline V and J ends were trimmed by 5 bases and 1 base, with 11 bases remaining between them. The germline V gene encodes CDR1 MNHEY and CDR2 SVGAGI. The CDR3 is 15 amino acids.

This chain joins TRBV27 and TRBJ2-7; 9 positions match TRBD2. The CDR3 consists of 17 residues. Germline CDR1 and CDR2: MNHEY and SMNVEV (reference sequence). V shed 4 bases, J shed 5 bases, and the junction held 15 bases outside the gene matches. The DNA of the CDR3 is TGTGCCAGCAGTTCGGGCTCTAGCGGGAACTTCTTTAACGAGCAGTACTTC. Amino acid sequence: CASSSGSSGNFFNEQYF.

In its sample, this clone was seen once. The chain combines TRBV18 with TRBJ2-7; 8 positions agree with TRBD1. The CDR3 runs 18 residues. The V and J ends lost 5 bases and 0 bases, in that order; junction bases with no gene match: 15. The germline V gene has CDR1 KGHSH and CDR2 LQKENI. The CDR3 loop reads CASSSSPGQDFLSYEQYF. DNA of the CDR3: TGTGCCAGCTCATCCTCCCCGGGACAGGATTTTCTCTCCTACGAGCAGTACTTC.

The V call is TRBV6-1, the J call TRBJ2-7, with 8 bases matching TRBD1. V shed 6 bases, J shed 3 bases, and the junction held 7 bases outside the gene matches. Germline V gene data show CDR1 as MNHNS and CDR2 as SASEGT. The CDR3 covers 14 residues. CDR3 bases: TGTGCCAGCAGCCCCAGGGGGCGTGGCTACGAGCAGTACTTC. Amino acids: CASSPRGRGYEQYF.

The chain couples TRBV9 to TRBJ2-3; the D gene could be TRBD1 or TRBD2 (5 bases each). The CDR3 sequence is 15 residues long. Germline CDR1 is SGDLS and CDR2 is YYNGEE. V was clipped by 7 bases and J by 2 bases, with 17 bases between them. CDR3: CASQPSGPFTDTQYF. CDR3 nucleotide sequence: TGTGCCAGCCAACCGTCGGGGCCCTTCACAGATACGCAGTATTTT.

The chain couples TRBV19 to TRBJ2-6; the D gene is possibly TRBD1 (6 bases). Per the germline V gene, CDR1 is LNHDA and CDR2 is SQIVND (reference sequence). CDR3 length equals 19 residues. Trimming shortened V by 0 bases and J by 1 base, and 16 bases separated the two germline ends. DNA for the CDR3: TGTGCCAGTAGTATAGATCCGACAGGTTCAGAATCTGGGGCCAACGTCCTGACTTTC. It yields the protein CASSIDPTGSESGANVLTF.

This clone was picked up one time. V is TRBV30 and J is TRBJ2-3; no firm D call. V was trimmed by 3 bases and J by 3 bases, leaving 22 bases between them. This CDR3 is built from 17 residues. Germline V lookup: CDR1 GTSNPN, CDR2 SVGIG (reference sequence). CDR3 amino acids: CAWRLYYVGLGTDTQYF. The CDR3 coding sequence is TGTGCCTGGAGGCTGTATTATGTGGGTCTCGGTACAGATACGCAGTATTTT.

A word on this clone: Other DNA sequences in the sample encode the same CDR3. The chain is built from TRBV4-1 and TRBJ1-3; D not certain. Trimming stripped 1 base from V and 4 bases from J, with 2 bases between. The CDR3 spans 12 residues. CDR1 MGHRA and CDR2 YSYEKL come from the germline V gene. CDR3 sequence reads: CASSQVGNTIYF. CDR3 nucleotide sequence: TGCGCCAGCAGCCAAGTAGGAAACACCATATATTTT.

The CDR3 DNA follows: TGTGCCAGCAGCCCTTCTATGGATACGCAGTATTTT. Amino acid sequence: CASSPSMDTQYF. The gene calls are TRBV7-9 and TRBJ2-3; no definite D call. Trimming pared 5 bases from V and 6 bases from J, leaving 9 bases between. The germline CDR1 and CDR2 sequences are SEHNR and FQNEAQ (reference sequence). The CDR3 spans 12 residues. Filled out from reference TRBV7-9 and TRBJ2-3, the complete variable domain reads DTGVSQNPRHKITKRGQNVTFRCDPISEHNRLYWYRQTLGQGPEFLTYFQNEAQLEKSRLLSDRFSAERPKGSFSTLEIQRTEQGDSAMYLCASSPSMDTQYFGPGTRLTVL.

The V gene is TRBV6-5, the J gene TRBJ1-4; D is unclear. Germline V gives CDR1 MNHEY, CDR2 SVGAGI. V lost 2 bases and J lost 5, with 9 bases in between. The CDR3 is 14 amino acids. CDR3 sequence: CASSYEPGNEKLFF. The CDR3 coding sequence is TGTGCCAGCAGTTACGAGCCGGGGAATGAAAAACTGTTTTTT.

The rearrangement links TRBV18 to TRBJ2-7, with TRBD2 matching 7 bases. The CDR3 covers 19 residues. The ends lost 2 bases at V and 2 bases at J; junction bases unmatched: 18. The germline gives CDR1 KGHSH, CDR2 LQKENI. CDR3 sequence: CASSPSWPSGYLGAYEQYF. The CDR3 region has the DNA TGTGCCAGCTCACCATCCTGGCCTAGCGGATACCTCGGGGCCTACGAGCAGTACTTC.

About this clone: Its ends do not fully match the called genes, so a read error is possible. The chain has TRBV7-7 and TRBJ2-1, with 8 bases identical to TRBD2. This CDR3 has 15 amino acids. Germline CDR1 is SSHAT and CDR2 is FNYEAQ (reference sequence). The CDR3 loop reads CASSPGSGGYNEQFF. The CDR3, as DNA: TGTGCTAGCAGCCCGGGGAGCGGGGGCTACAATGAGCAGTTCTTC.

About this clone itself: The identical CDR3 is also encoded by other nucleotide sequences in the sample. The chain is built from TRBV13 and TRBJ1-1; possible D gene TRBD1, 6 bases. The germline gives CDR1 PRHDT, CDR2 FYEKMQ (reference sequence). This CDR3 is built from 13 residues. The V and J ends lost 5 bases and 2 bases respectively, with 9 bases between them. DNA for the CDR3: TGTGCCAGCAGCCCACAGGGAAACACTGAAGCTTTCTTT. Translated: CASSPQGNTEAFF.

CDR3 protein: CASSSGVTYNEQFF. The CDR3 region has the DNA TGTGCCAGCAGCTCGGGAGTAACCTACAATGAGCAGTTCTTC. The chain recombines TRBV28 with TRBJ2-1; D is possibly TRBD2 (6 bases). The CDR3 consists of 14 residues. CDR1 MDHEN and CDR2 SYDVKM come from the germline V gene. Trimming took 6 bases from V and 2 from J, leaving 11 bases between them.

The CDR3 here is CASSVLSDEPQFF. CDR3 nucleotides: TGTGCCAGCAGCGTATTAAGTGACGAACCTCAGTTCTTC. The chain has TRBV9 and TRBJ2-1; D is unclear. The CDR3 is 13 amino acids. Trimming removed 1 base from V and 13 bases from J, with 15 bases in between. Germline CDR1 SGDLS, CDR2 YYNGEE.

The chain employs TRBV29-1 and TRBJ1-1, with a tentative D call TRBD1 (6 bases). The CDR3 sequence is 13 residues long. Germline V lookup: CDR1 SQVTM, CDR2 ANQGSEA. Deletions cut 7 bases from V and 1 base from J, with 13 bases between. The CDR3 nucleotides are TGCAGCGAAAGTACAGGGACGAACACTGAAGCTTTCTTT. Encoded protein: CSESTGTNTEAFF.

This clone appeared a single time. The chain joins TRBV6-5 to TRBJ1-1, with D unclear. Germline V gives CDR1 MNHEY, CDR2 SVGAGI. There are 11 residues in the CDR3. With 6 bases removed from V and 7 bases from J, the gap between germline ends came to 9 bases. The CDR3 nucleotides are TGTGCCAGCAGGAGCGGGGTTGAAGCTTTCTTT. Its translation: CASRSGVEAFF.

The chain combines TRBV7-9 with TRBJ1-2; TRBD1 matches at 9 bases. Trimming took 1 base from V and 3 from J; bases not matched to a gene: 9. The CDR3 loop spans 17 amino acids. The V gene's germline CDR1 is SEHNR and CDR2 FQNEAQ (reference sequence). For the CDR3, the DNA is TGTGCCAGCAGCTTAGGAGTGGGACAGGGACCCCACTATGGCTACACCTTC. Translating gives CASSLGVGQGPHYGYTF.

This sequence joins TRBV14 and TRBJ2-7; no definite D call. Trimming cost V 5 bases and J 2 bases, with 7 bases left between them. The germline V gene encodes CDR1 SGHDN and CDR2 FVKESK. This CDR3 comprises 12 residues. This CDR3 is CASSYTTYEQYF. CDR3 DNA sequence: TGTGCCAGCAGCTACACAACCTACGAGCAGTACTTC. The whole variable domain, remainder taken from reference TRBV14 and TRBJ2-7, is EAGVTQFPSHSVIEKGQTVTLRCDPISGHDNLYWYRRVMGKEIKFLLHFVKESKQDESGMPNNRFLAERTGGTYSTLKVQPAELEDSGVYFCASSYTTYEQYFGPGTRLTVT.

The gene calls are TRBV19 and TRBJ2-1; TRBD2 matches 7 bases. Germline lookup yields CDR1 LNHDA and CDR2 SQIVND (reference sequence). The V gene end was trimmed by 6 bases and the J gene end by 6 bases; junction bases not matched to a gene: 14. The CDR3 has 16 amino acids. CDR3 bases: TGTGCCAGTAGACATACCGGGACTAACAAATTCAATGAGCAGTTCTTC. This gives the protein CASRHTGTNKFNEQFF.

The rearrangement joins TRBV25-1 to TRBJ1-2; D not resolved. There are 13 residues in the CDR3. From germline, CDR1 is MGHDK and CDR2 SYGVNS. Between the trimmed V and J ends, which lost 7 bases and 4 bases, there was a span of 13 bases. CDR3 DNA: TGTGCCAGCAACGAATCCCCCGGCTATGGCTACACCTTC. Protein: CASNESPGYGYTF.